The clone carrying this TCR beta chain was observed a few times. TCRdb keeps only in-frame clones here, not all; method: immunoSEQ multiplex PCR. The sample holds approximately 60,000 clones, more than 60% seen once. These data come from a study of blood T cell repertoires in COVID-19. Study context: The United States, Italy and Spain supplied acute and convalescent COVID-19 samples.

V was pared by 4 bases and J by 1 base, with 7 bases between. This CDR3 region has 13 residues. Germline values: CDR1 SNHLY, CDR2 FYNNEI. V gene TRBV2 combines with J gene TRBJ1-2; D gene ambiguous. The clonotype was recovered from a woman of 80 years or more with active or convalescent COVID-19. The material sequenced was peripheral blood. The CDR3 coding sequence is TGTGCCAGCAGTGTAGAAGTTAACTATGGCTACACCTTC. It encodes CASSVEVNYGYTF.